This T cell receptor beta chain is drawn from a study of blood T cell repertoires in COVID-19. Study information: Sample material is recorded as cDNA or gDNA derived from T cells, B-cell-depleted T cells, or PBMCs.

Original data processing: Estimates of nucleated cell counts were drawn from the amplification of reference gene primers. Repertoires were generated with immunoSEQ multiplex PCR, while TCRdb's copy carries only in-frame clones and drops some. The V and J calls and the clone size are those of that table, but D and trimming were determined from the DNA. Of tens of thousands of clones in the sample, roughly 90% were seen once. The CDR3 extends over 18 amino acids. Germline CDR1 is PRHDT and CDR2 is FYEKMQ (reference sequence). V lost 0 bases to trimming and J lost 0 bases; unmatched junction nucleotides: 8.

The material sequenced was peripheral blood. This clonotype was sampled from a middle-aged woman with active or convalescent COVID-19. The J gene is TRBJ1-1, the V gene TRBV13, with TRBD1 matching 9 bases. The DNA of the CDR3 is TGTGCCAGCAGCTTAGGAGGGGGGACAGGGTTTATGAACACTGAAGCTTTCTTT. Protein sequence: CASSLGGGTGFMNTEAFF. Full variable domain (rest looked up from reference TRBV13 and TRBJ1-1): AAGVIQSPRHLIKEKRETATLKCYPIPRHDTVYWYQQGPGQDPQFLISFYEKMQSDKGSIPDRFSAQQFSDYHSELNMSSLELGDSALYFCASSLGGGTGFMNTEAFFGQGTRLTVV.